These 26 T cell receptor beta chains were sequenced from one sample in a study of cytomegalovirus exposure and HLA in healthy donors. Libraries were prepared by immunoSEQ multiplex PCR; TCRdb keeps only in-frame clonotypes and omits some of them. The sample carries hundreds of thousands of clones, just over 85% recorded once. Input material: PBMCs. Source of these receptors: a woman younger than 35 in good health and CMV-seronegative.

The chain uses TRBV2 and TRBJ2-4; 9 bases map to TRBD2. This CDR3 has 14 amino acids. The junction had 7 bases not matched to a gene; V was cut back by 8 bases and J by 5 bases. Germline V gives CDR1 SNHLY, CDR2 FYNNEI. CDR3 sequence reads: CASLGVAGENIQYF. The DNA for the CDR3 is TGTGCCAGCCTTGGGGTAGCGGGGGAAAACATTCAGTACTTC. Supplemented by reference TRBV2 and TRBJ2-4, the full variable domain reads EPEVTQTPSHQVTQMGQEVILRCVPISNHLYFYWYRQILGQKVEFLVSFYNNEISEKSEIFDDQFSVERPDGSNFTLKIRSTKLEDSAMYFCASLGVAGENIQYFGAGTRLSVL.

The chain joins TRBV19 to TRBJ1-2; perhaps TRBD1 as D (6 bases). Trimming left V 4 bases short and J 7 bases short, with 16 bases between. Germline V CDR1 and CDR2: LNHDA, SQIVND (reference sequence). This CDR3 region has 14 residues. The CDR3 spells CASSTTGILGGYTF. The DNA for the CDR3 is TGTGCCAGTAGTACCACAGGGATCCTTGGTGGCTACACCTTC.

This sequence joins TRBV28 and TRBJ2-7; TRBD2 aligns across 12 bases. In germline, CDR1 is MDHEN, CDR2 SYDVKM. The CDR3 contains 14 residues. Germline trimming cut 7 bases from V and 5 bases from J; bases unmatched to any gene: 6. In DNA form, the CDR3 reads TGTGCCAGCATGACTAGCGGGAGTTCCCACGAGCAGTACTTC. Encoded protein: CASMTSGSSHEQYF.

The table lists this clone with a few counts. The chain combines TRBV6-5 with TRBJ1-5; 7 nucleotides align to TRBD1. V dropped 2 bases and J dropped 3; count of bases not matched to a gene: 1. Germline assignment: CDR1 MNHEY and CDR2 SVGAGI. The CDR3 contains 14 residues. The CDR3 DNA sequence: TGTGCCAGCAGTTACACAGGGGTCAATCAGCCCCAGCATTTT. It yields the protein CASSYTGVNQPQHF.

This rearrangement joins TRBV6-6 to TRBJ2-5; 9 bases are shared with TRBD2. Germline CDR1 MNHNY, CDR2 SVGAGI (reference sequence). The CDR3 spans 14 residues. V lost 11 bases, J lost 5 bases, and 12 bases stayed unmatched. CDR3 loop: CASRGAGGGETQYF. The DNA of the CDR3 is TGTGCCTCCAGGGGAGCGGGAGGAGGCGAGACCCAGTACTTC.

The chain uses TRBV9 and TRBJ2-1, with 7 bases aligning to TRBD1. CDR1 SGDLS and CDR2 YYNGEE come from the germline V gene. The CDR3 has 15 amino acids. V shed 2 bases, J shed 6 bases, and the junction held 8 bases outside the gene matches. CDR3 DNA sequence: TGTGCCAGCAGCGTCGGGACAGTGGTGAGCAATGAGCAGTTCTTC. This translates into CASSVGTVVSNEQFF.

The rearrangement links TRBV5-1 to TRBJ2-7; 10 nucleotides match TRBD2. V was clipped by 0 bases and J by 6 bases; unmatched bases: 9. CDR1 SGHRS and CDR2 YFSETQ come from the germline V gene. The CDR3 runs 16 residues. CDR3 coding DNA: TGCGCCAGCAGCTTGGCCGGGAGCGGGGGGGCCGTCGAGCAGTACTTC. It is translated as CASSLAGSGGAVEQYF.

The rearrangement links TRBV4-1 to TRBJ1-5; D is unresolved. The CDR3 consists of 15 residues. Germline loops: CDR1 MGHRA, CDR2 YSYEKL. Trimming removed 1 base at V and 2 bases at J, with 9 bases between. CDR3 in DNA: TGCGCCAGCAGCCAAGGGCCCGATGGCAATCAGCCCCAGCATTTT. Its protein is CASSQGPDGNQPQHF.

The chain employs TRBV9 and TRBJ2-1, with unresolved D. The germline V gene encodes CDR1 SGDLS and CDR2 YYNGEE. The CDR3 spans 15 residues. Trimming pared 0 bases from V and 1 base from J, leaving 8 bases between. The CDR3 region is CASSVDSFSYNEQFF. CDR3 in DNA: TGTGCCAGCAGCGTAGACTCGTTTTCCTACAATGAGCAGTTCTTC.

The V gene is TRBV13, the J gene TRBJ2-3; maybe TRBD2 (6 bases). Trimming took off 3 bases at V and 0 bases at J, with 13 bases between the two ends. The CDR3 consists of 16 residues. Germline V CDR1 and CDR2: PRHDT, FYEKMQ (reference sequence). CDR3 in DNA: TGTGCCAGCAGCTTCCGCATGGGAGGAAGCACAGATACGCAGTATTTT. It translates to CASSFRMGGSTDTQYF.

This chain connects TRBV5-1 to TRBJ2-3; 11 bases align to TRBD2. The CDR3 contains 15 residues. With V trimmed by 4 bases and J by 5 bases, 6 bases remained unmatched. Germline assignment: CDR1 SGHRS and CDR2 YFSETQ. Written as DNA, the CDR3 is TGCGCCAGCAGCCTAGCGGGAGGCCCCGGAGATACGCAGTATTTT. Amino acid sequence: CASSLAGGPGDTQYF.

The chain joins TRBV19 to TRBJ2-7, with D possibly matching TRBD1 (5 bases). The CDR3 spans 15 residues. Per the germline V gene, CDR1 is LNHDA and CDR2 is SQIVND (reference sequence). V lost 5 bases, J lost 1 base, and 15 bases lay in between. In DNA form, the CDR3 reads TGTGCCAGTAGTTTCGGTAAGGGGATGTCCTACGAGCAGTACTTC. It is translated as CASSFGKGMSYEQYF.

The rearrangement uses TRBV6-5 and TRBJ2-1; 15 bases are shared with TRBD2. With V trimmed by 7 bases and J by 7 bases, 5 bases remained unmatched. The CDR3 sequence is 15 residues long. CDR1 is MNHEY and CDR2 is SVGAGI in the germline V gene. This CDR3 reads CASNAGTSGGNEQFF. In DNA form, the CDR3 reads TGTGCCAGCAACGCCGGGACTAGCGGGGGGAATGAGCAGTTCTTC.

This rearrangement joins TRBV6-5 to TRBJ2-7; 9 positions agree with TRBD2. J was trimmed by 1 base and V by 6 bases; bases with no gene match: 4. The germline gives CDR1 MNHEY, CDR2 SVGAGI. The length of the CDR3 is 14 residues. The DNA for the CDR3 is TGTGCCAGCAGAAGGACTAGCGCTTCCTACGAGCAGTACTTC. It is translated as CASRRTSASYEQYF.

This clone has only one observation. The chain carries TRBV28 and TRBJ2-1; tentative D call: TRBD2 (5 bases). The CDR3 spans 14 residues. CDR1 is MDHEN and CDR2 is SYDVKM in the germline V gene. With 2 bases removed from V and 2 bases from J, the gap between germline ends came to 7 bases. CDR3 region: CASSLPGTYNEQFF. CDR3 DNA: TGTGCCAGCAGTTTACCGGGGACCTACAATGAGCAGTTCTTC.

The J gene is TRBJ1-2, the V gene TRBV15, with D tentatively TRBD1 (6 bases). CDR1 and CDR2 (germline): LNHNV, YYDKDF (reference sequence). The CDR3 has 16 residues. The V end was cut by 5 bases, the J end by 4 bases, with 20 bases between. The CDR3 coding sequence is TGTGCCACCAGCGTAGATCGGGACACCGTTGTCTATGGCTACACCTTC. Translated: CATSVDRDTVVYGYTF.

The chain employs TRBV28 and TRBJ1-5; D is ambiguous. This CDR3 comprises 12 residues. V dropped 7 bases and J dropped 0 bases, with 4 bases sitting between them. Germline loops: CDR1 MDHEN, CDR2 SYDVKM. CDR3 in DNA: TGTGCCAGCATCAGTAGCAATCAGCCCCAGCATTTT. It encodes CASISSNQPQHF.

This chain joins TRBV5-5 and TRBJ1-5; a weak D match, TRBD1 (5 bases). The V and J ends lost 0 bases and 6 bases respectively, with 13 bases between them. Germline CDR1 is SGHKS and CDR2 is YYEKEE (reference sequence). The CDR3 loop spans 15 amino acids. CDR3: CASSLGSRDGQPQHF. In DNA form, the CDR3 reads TGTGCCAGCAGCTTGGGGTCCAGGGATGGTCAGCCCCAGCATTTT. The variable domain in full, with the rest retrieved from reference TRBV5-5 and TRBJ1-5, is DAGVTQSPTHLIKTRGQQVTLRCSPISGHKSVSWYQQVLGQGPQFIFQYYEKEERGRGNFPDRFSARQFPNYSSELNVNALLLGDSALYLCASSLGSRDGQPQHFGDGTRLSIL.

This chain joins TRBV19 and TRBJ2-7; 11 bases are a match to TRBD1. J gave up 6 bases and V 3 bases, and 4 bases lay outside the gene matches. CDR3 length equals 14 residues. CDR1 is LNHDA and CDR2 is SQIVND in the germline V gene (reference sequence). The CDR3, as DNA: TGTGCCAGTAGTATTTCCGGGACAGGGGGCGAGCAGTACTTC. It is translated as CASSISGTGGEQYF.

The gene calls are TRBV7-6 and TRBJ1-2; 9 nucleotides agree with TRBD1. The germline gives CDR1 SGHVS, CDR2 FNYEAQ. The J segment lost 6 bases and the V segment lost 1 base, leaving 6 bases of the junction unmatched. This CDR3 comprises 15 residues. The CDR3 DNA is TGTGCCAGCAGCTTAGAACAGGGGGCGGGAGATGGCTACACCTTC. Residues: CASSLEQGAGDGYTF.

V and J are TRBV2 and TRBJ2-2; 11 bases line up with TRBD1. This CDR3 has 15 residues. Germline-derived CDR1 and CDR2 are SNHLY and FYNNEI. V lost 9 bases and J lost 5; bases outside the gene matches: 8. The CDR3 sequence is CARSGTGGLTGELFF. In nucleotides, the CDR3 is TGTGCCAGATCCGGGACAGGGGGTTTGACCGGGGAGCTGTTTTTT.

This sequence joins TRBV28 and TRBJ2-3; TRBD2 matches at 10 bases. Germline CDR1 reads MDHEN; CDR2 reads SYDVKM. V lost 5 bases and J lost 3; bases outside the gene matches: 23. This CDR3 is built from 21 residues. In DNA form, the CDR3 reads TGTGCCAGCAGTGGCGGCAGGGGGAGGACGGGTAGTAGCGGGAGGACAGATACGCAGTATTTT. This gives the protein CASSGGRGRTGSSGRTDTQYF.

This chain uses TRBV28 with TRBJ2-5; TRBD2 matches at 12 bases. The CDR3 runs 17 residues. After removal of 4 bases from V and 1 base from J, the junction contained 7 bases not matched to a gene. Germline loops: CDR1 MDHEN, CDR2 SYDVKM. The CDR3 DNA sequence: TGTGCCAGCAGTTACCCTGGACTAGCGGGAATCCAAGAGACCCAGTACTTC. Translating it yields CASSYPGLAGIQETQYF.

The chain has TRBV5-1 and TRBJ2-2, with D perhaps TRBD1 (5 bases). Between the trimmed V and J ends, which lost 1 base and 2 bases, there was a span of 12 bases. The germline CDR1 and CDR2 sequences are SGHRS and YFSETQ. The CDR3 spans 16 residues. This chain's CDR3 is CASSLSGRENTGELFF. CDR3 in DNA: TGCGCCAGCAGCTTGTCGGGCAGGGAAAACACCGGGGAGCTGTTTTTT.

This clone was observed a few times. The V call is TRBV28, the J call TRBJ1-2; D call uncertain. CDR1 and CDR2 from the germline V gene are MDHEN and SYDVKM. The CDR3 sequence is 13 residues long. V was trimmed by 6 bases and J by 7 bases, leaving 15 bases between them. The CDR3 bases are TGTGCCAGCAGGCGATCCTACAGTGGTGGCTACACCTTC. Translation: CASRRSYSGGYTF.

This sequence joins TRBV7-6 and TRBJ1-1; D is ambiguous. Germline V CDR1 and CDR2: SGHVS, FNYEAQ. Trimming took 5 bases from V and 3 from J, leaving 10 bases between them. CDR3 size: 13 residues. CDR3 bases: TGTGCCAGCAGCAGACGGAGCGACACTGAAGCTTTCTTT. This translates into CASSRRSDTEAFF.